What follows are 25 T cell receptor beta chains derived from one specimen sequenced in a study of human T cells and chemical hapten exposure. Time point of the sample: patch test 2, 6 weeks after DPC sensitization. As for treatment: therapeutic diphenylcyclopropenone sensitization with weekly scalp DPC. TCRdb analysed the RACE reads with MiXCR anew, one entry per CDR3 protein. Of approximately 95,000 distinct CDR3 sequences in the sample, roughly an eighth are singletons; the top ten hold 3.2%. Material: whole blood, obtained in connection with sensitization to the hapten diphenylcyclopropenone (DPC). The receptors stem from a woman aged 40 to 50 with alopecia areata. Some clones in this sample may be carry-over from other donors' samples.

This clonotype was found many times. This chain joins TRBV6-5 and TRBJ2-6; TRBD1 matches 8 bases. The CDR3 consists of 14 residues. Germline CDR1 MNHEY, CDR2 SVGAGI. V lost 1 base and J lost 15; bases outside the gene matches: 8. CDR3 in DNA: TGTGCCAGCAGTTACTTTGGACAGGGTCGGGGCCTGACTTTC. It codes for CASSYFGQGRGLTF.

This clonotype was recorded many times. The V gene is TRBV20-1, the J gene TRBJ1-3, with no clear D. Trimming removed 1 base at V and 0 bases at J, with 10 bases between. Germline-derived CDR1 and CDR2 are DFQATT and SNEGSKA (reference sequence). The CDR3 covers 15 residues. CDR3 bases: TGCAGTGCTAGAGCCGGTGGGCGCTCTGGAAACACCATATATTTT. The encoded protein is CSARAGGRSGNTIYF.

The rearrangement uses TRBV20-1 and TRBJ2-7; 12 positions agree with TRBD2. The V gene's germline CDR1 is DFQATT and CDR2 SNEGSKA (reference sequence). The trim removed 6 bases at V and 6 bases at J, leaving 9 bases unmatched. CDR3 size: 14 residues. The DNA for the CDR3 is TGCAGTGCCATGCCCCTAGCGGGGGGGCTCGAGCAGTACTTC. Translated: CSAMPLAGGLEQYF.

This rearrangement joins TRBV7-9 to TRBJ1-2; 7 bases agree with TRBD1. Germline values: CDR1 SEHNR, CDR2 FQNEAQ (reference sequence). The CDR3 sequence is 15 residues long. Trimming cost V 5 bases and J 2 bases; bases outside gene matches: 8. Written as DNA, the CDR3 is TGTGCCAGCAGCCCTTCCGGACAGGCCAACTATGGCTACACCTTC. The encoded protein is CASSPSGQANYGYTF.

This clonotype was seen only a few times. CDR3 loop: CASSAPGPQHITQGNEQFF. CDR3 DNA sequence: TGTGCCAGCAGTGCACCCGGGCCTCAACACATCACTCAGGGCAATGAGCAGTTCTTC. V usage is TRBV9 and J usage is TRBJ2-1; D is perhaps TRBD1 (5 bases). The CDR3 sequence is 19 residues long. V lost 5 bases to trimming and J lost 6 bases, with 30 bases between them. Looked up from germline, CDR1 is SGDLS and CDR2 is YYNGEE.

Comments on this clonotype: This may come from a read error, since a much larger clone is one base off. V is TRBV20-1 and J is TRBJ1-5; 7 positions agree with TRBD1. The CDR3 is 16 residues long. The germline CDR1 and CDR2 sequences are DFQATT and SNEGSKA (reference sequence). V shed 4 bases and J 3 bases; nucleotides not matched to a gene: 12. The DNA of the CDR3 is TGCAGTGCTACAGGGAGGGGGCAATTCGACAATCAGCCCCAGCATTTT. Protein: CSATGRGQFDNQPQHF.

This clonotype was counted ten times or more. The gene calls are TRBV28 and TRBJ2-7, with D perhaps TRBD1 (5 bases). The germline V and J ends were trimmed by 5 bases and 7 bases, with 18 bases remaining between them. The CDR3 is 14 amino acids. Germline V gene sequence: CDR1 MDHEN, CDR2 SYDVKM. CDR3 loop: CASSTARVSKEQYF. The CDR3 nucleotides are TGTGCCAGCAGTACGGCCAGGGTATCTAAAGAGCAGTACTTC.

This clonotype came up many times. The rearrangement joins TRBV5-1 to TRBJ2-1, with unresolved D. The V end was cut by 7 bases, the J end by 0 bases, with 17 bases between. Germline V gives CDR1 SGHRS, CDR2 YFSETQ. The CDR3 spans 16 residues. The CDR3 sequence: CASYPPGKSSYNEQFF. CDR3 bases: TGCGCCAGCTACCCCCCGGGCAAAAGCTCCTACAATGAGCAGTTCTTC.

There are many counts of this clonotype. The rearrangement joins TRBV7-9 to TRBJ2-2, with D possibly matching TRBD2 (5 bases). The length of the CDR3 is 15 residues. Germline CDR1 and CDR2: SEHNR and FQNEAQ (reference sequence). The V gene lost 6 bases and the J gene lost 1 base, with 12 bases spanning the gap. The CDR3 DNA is TGTGCCAGCAGTCGGGGATACGAGAACACCGGGGAGCTGTTTTTT. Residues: CASSRGYENTGELFF.

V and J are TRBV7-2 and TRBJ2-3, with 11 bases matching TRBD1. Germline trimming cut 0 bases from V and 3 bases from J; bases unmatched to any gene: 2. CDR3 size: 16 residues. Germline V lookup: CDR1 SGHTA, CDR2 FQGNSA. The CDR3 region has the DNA TGTGCCAGCAGCTTAGCCGGACAGGGGGCGACAGATACGCAGTATTTT. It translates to CASSLAGQGATDTQYF.

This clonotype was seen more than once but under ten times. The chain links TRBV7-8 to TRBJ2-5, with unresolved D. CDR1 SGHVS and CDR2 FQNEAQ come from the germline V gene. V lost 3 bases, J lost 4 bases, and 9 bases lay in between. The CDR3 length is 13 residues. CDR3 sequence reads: CASSLLTLETQYF. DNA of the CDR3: TGTGCCAGCAGCTTGTTGACGTTAGAGACCCAGTACTTC.

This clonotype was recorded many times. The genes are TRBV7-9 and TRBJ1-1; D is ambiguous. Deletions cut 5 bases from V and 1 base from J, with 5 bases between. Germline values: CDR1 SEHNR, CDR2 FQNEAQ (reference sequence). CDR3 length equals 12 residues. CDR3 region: CASSPTNTEAFF. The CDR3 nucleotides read TGTGCCAGCAGCCCGACGAACACTGAAGCTTTCTTT.

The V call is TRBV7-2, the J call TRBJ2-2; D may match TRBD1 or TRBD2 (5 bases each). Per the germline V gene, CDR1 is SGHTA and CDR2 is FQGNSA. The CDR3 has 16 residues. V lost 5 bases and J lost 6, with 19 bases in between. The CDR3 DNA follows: TGTGCCAGCAGCACCGGGACGGGCCACGCCGCCGGGGAGCTGTTTTTT. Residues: CASSTGTGHAAGELFF.

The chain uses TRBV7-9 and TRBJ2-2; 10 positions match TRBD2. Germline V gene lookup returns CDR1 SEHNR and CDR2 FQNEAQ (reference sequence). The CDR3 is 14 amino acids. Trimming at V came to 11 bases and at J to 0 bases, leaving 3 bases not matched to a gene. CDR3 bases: TGTGCCTCTAGCGGGGGACCGAACACCGGGGAGCTGTTTTTT. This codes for CASSGGPNTGELFF.

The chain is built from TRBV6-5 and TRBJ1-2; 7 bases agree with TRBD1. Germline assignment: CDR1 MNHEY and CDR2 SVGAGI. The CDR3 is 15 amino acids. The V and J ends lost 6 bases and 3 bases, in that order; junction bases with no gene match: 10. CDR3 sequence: CASRPPGQVHYGYTF. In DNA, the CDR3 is TGTGCCAGCAGACCACCCGGACAGGTTCACTATGGCTACACCTTC.

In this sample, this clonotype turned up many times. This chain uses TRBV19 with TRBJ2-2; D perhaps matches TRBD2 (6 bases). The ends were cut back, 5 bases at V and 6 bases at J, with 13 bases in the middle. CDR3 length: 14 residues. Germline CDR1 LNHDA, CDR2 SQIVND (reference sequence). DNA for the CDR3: TGTGCCAGTAGTCTCCGGGAGATTCCCGGGGAGCTGTTTTTT. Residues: CASSLREIPGELFF.

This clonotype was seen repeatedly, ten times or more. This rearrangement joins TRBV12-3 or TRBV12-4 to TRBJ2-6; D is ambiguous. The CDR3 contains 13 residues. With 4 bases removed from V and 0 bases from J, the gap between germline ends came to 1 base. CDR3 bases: TGTGCCAGCAGTTCCTCTGGGGCCAACGTCCTGACTTTC. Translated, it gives CASSSSGANVLTF.

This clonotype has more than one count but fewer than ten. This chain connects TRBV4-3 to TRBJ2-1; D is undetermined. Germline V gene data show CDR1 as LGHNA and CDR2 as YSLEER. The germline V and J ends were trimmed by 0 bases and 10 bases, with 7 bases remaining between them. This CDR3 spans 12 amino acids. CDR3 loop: CASSQDQTEQFF. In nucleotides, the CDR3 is TGCGCCAGCAGCCAAGACCAGACCGAGCAGTTCTTC.

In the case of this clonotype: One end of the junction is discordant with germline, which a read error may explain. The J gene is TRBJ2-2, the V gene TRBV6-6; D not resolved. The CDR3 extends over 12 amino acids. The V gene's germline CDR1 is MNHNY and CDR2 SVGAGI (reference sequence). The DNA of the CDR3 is TGTGCCAGCAGTCCGAAGACCGGGGAGCTGTTTTTT. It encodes CASSPKTGELFF.

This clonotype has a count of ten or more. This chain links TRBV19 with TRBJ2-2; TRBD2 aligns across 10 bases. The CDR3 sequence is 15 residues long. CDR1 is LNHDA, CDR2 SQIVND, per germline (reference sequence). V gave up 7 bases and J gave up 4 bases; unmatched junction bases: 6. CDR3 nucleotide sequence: TGTGCCAGTACCCCTAGCGGGAGAGCCACCGGGGAGCTGTTTTTT. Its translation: CASTPSGRATGELFF.

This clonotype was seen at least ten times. DNA of the CDR3: TGTGCCAGCAGCCCCGGGACTAGCGACCACAATGAGCAGTTCTTC. This codes for CASSPGTSDHNEQFF. V gene TRBV7-2 combines with J gene TRBJ2-1; 10 bases agree with TRBD2. Trimming took 5 bases from V and 5 from J; bases not matched to a gene: 6. The CDR3 runs 15 residues. Per the germline V gene, CDR1 is SGHTA and CDR2 is FQGNSA. Supplemented by reference TRBV7-2 and TRBJ2-1, the full variable domain reads GAGVSQSPSNKVTEKGKDVELRCDPISGHTALYWYRQSLGQGLEFLIYFQGNSAPDKSGLPSDRFSAERTGGSVSTLTIQRTQQEDSAVYLCASSPGTSDHNEQFFGPGTRLTVL.

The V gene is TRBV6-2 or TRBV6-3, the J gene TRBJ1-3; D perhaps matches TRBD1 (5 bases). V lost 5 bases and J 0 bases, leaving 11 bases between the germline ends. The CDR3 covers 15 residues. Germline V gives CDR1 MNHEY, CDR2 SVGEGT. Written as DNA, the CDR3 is TGTGCCAGCAGTCGCCCGGGGGTCTCTGGAAACACCATATATTTT. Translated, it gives CASSRPGVSGNTIYF.

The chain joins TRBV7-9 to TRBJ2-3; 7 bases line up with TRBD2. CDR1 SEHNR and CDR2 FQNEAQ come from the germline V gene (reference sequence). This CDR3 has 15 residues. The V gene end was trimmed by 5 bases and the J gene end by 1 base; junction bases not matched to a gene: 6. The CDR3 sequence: CASSPIGGGTDTQYF. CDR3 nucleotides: TGTGCCAGCAGCCCAATTGGGGGGGGCACAGATACGCAGTATTTT.

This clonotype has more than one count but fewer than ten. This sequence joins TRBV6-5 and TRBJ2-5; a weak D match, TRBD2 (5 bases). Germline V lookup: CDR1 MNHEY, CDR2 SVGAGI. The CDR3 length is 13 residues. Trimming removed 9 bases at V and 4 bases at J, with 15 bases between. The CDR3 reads CASKSPGGETQYF. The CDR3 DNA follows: TGTGCCAGTAAATCACCAGGAGGAGAGACCCAGTACTTC.

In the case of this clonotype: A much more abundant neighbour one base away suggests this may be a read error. This CDR3 reads CTSRVEGAGEQYF. Written as DNA, the CDR3 is TGTACCAGCCGCGTCGAAGGGGCCGGCGAGCAGTACTTC. The V call is TRBV12-3 or TRBV12-4, the J call TRBJ2-7; D may be TRBD1 (5 bases). The CDR3 runs 13 residues.